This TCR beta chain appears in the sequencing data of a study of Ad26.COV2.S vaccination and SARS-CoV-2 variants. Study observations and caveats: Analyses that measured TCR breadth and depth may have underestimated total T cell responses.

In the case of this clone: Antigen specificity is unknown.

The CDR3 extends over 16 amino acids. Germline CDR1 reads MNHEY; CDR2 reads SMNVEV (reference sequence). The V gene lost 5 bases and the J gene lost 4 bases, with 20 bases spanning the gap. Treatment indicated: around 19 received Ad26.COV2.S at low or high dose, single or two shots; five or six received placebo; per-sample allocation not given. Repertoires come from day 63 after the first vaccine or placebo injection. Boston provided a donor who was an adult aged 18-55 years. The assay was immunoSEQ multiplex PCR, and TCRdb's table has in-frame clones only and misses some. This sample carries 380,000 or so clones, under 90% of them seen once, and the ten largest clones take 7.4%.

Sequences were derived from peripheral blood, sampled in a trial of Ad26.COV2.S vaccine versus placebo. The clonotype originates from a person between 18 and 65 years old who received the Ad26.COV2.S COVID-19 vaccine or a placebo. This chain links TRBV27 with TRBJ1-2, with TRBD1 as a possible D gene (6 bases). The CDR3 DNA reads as TGTGCCAGCAGTGCATCCGTCGGGACATTGGTCTATGGCTACACCTTC. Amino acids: CASSASVGTLVYGYTF.